The source of this TCR beta chain is a study of blood T cell repertoires in COVID-19. Germline V gene sequence: CDR1 LNHDA, CDR2 SQIVND (reference sequence). The CDR3 sequence is 15 residues long. Trimming left V 3 bases short and J 4 bases short, with 15 bases between. Data came from immunoSEQ multiplex PCR; TCRdb stores just in-frame clones and leaves some out. In the table there are 160,000 or so clones, around four fifths of which are singletons. The V gene is TRBV19, the J gene TRBJ1-2, with D uncertain. The source material was PBMCs or T cells enriched from blood (not recorded which). This clonotype was sampled from a woman between 50 and 59 years old who had recovered from COVID-19. The CDR3 DNA reads TGTGCCAGTAGTATTCGTCCGCCAGGCGTCTATGGCTACACCTTC. This gives the protein CASSIRPPGVYGYTF.